This TCR beta chain was identified during a study of CD8 T cells in Susac syndrome. Study-wide background: Within the sequenced Susac syndrome patient group, six exhibited active disease and fewer than 10 were in remission.

Reverse transcription of 0.5 to 1 ug RNA used random hexamers. One entry per CDR3 protein results from TCRdb running MiXCR on the immunoSEQ multiplex PCR reads. This table has 120,000 to 150,000 distinct CDR3 sequences, around 95% appearing once. Germline V lookup: CDR1 KGHDR, CDR2 SFDVKD. The CDR3 spans 14 residues. Losses at the gene ends were 3 bases for V and 9 bases for J; bases not matched to a gene: 9. The patients with Susac syndrome satisfied recently defined diagnostic criteria for either definite or probable disease. Isolation of CD8+ and CD4+ T cells was performed negatively, whereas enrichment of TEMRA cells was done by FACS. Turning to this clonotype: Its antigen is currently unknown.

Study-wide results and caveats: There was no clonal expansion in the CD4+ T cell repertoires of Susac syndrome.

The chain uses TRBV24-1 and TRBJ2-7; TRBD1 matches at 8 bases. This TCR came from a human donor with Susac syndrome. The sample consisted of CD4+ T cells from PBMCs. CDR3 residues: CATSDGQGKSGQYF. CDR3 bases: TGTGCCACCAGTGATGGACAGGGCAAATCCGGGCAGTACTTC.